This TCR beta chain was recorded in a study of tumor and adjacent non-tumor tissue in lung cancer (dated by TCRdb to about 2018). Describing the broader study: Patients with adenocarcinoma (around eleven), squamous cell carcinoma (2) and small cell lung cancer (1) were included in the cohort. TCRbeta CDR3 sequencing was performed on around 30 paired specimens, with one tumor sample and one normal lung sample collected per patient. Among the roughly 15 patients, ages ranged from roughly 30 to 76 years, approximately ten were men and 5 were women, and disease was TNM stage I to III. Using bulk TCRbeta repertoires from around 14 lung cancer patients, the study set lung tumor tissue side by side with matched distant non-tumor lung tissue. Sequencing generated a total of more than 95,000,000 productive TCRbeta reads, averaging roughly 4.2 million reads per sample.

Broader findings and caveats from the paper: The methods do not name the sequencing platform or mention unique molecular identifiers. Because peripheral blood was not sequenced, blood TCRbeta repertoires in the lung cancer patients of the study were not examined. Tumor tissue showed significantly higher TCR diversity (inverse Simpson) than normal lung tissue, at around 450 vs 150 (P = 0.0075, Mann-Whitney U test). The top 100 clones made up a significantly larger cumulative share of the repertoire in normal lung than in tumor tissue. With only approximately 15 patients in the cohort, the authors noted that larger samples and more detailed clinical data are needed. Significantly higher TCR diversity was found in younger patients, and higher tumor TCR diversity was associated with shorter overall and disease-free survival.

Per the germline V gene (reference sequence), SGHAT is the CDR1 and FQDESV is the CDR2. The CDR3 sequence runs 14 residues, both termini included. RNA was isolated from bulk, unsorted tissue, and RNA quality was assessed with a NanoDrop ND-1000 and an Agilent 2100. Distant non-tumor tissue taken more than 3 cm from the tumor edge was used as the normal lung sample. Newly diagnosed lung cancer patients without prior chemotherapy who had been admitted for thoracic surgery in China between August and November 2014 were enrolled as donors. Anyone who had undergone radiotherapy or chemotherapy before, or who had another cancer at the same time, was left out of the study. Pieces of surgical tissue measuring roughly 1-2 cm3 were kept in RNAlater solution and stored at -80 degrees C until use. About this clonotype itself: What this receptor recognizes is not known. This is likely a read error, given that the CDR3 carries no conserved phenylalanine or tryptophan at its end. No DNA is shown, since the ends of the CDR3 on it are uncertain; the CDR3 is the one TCRdb lists.

The library was built by means of multiplex PCR. The sample was run on an Illumina HiSeq 2500. Following protocols modified from ARM-PCR, the researchers constructed TCRbeta libraries through three rounds of nested PCR with primers (Table S4). Before sequencing, PCR products of 200-500 bp were excised from the gel and purified with the QIAquick gel extraction kit. From the authors' description of their analysis: Trimmomatic was used to clean the reads, FLASH merged the cleaned reads into complete CDR3 sequences, and MiTCR assigned the sequences to V(D)J germline segments. Clonal diversity was computed as the inverse Simpson's index with VDJtools. In-frame sequences without a premature stop codon were defined as productive reads. TCRdb reprocessed the public reads (quality trimming at Q25 with fastp, clone calling with MiXCR) and kept in-frame beta chains. For every CDR3 protein sequence, its rows merge into one entry that carries the most common genes and DNA. TCRdb, rather than the study authors, made the V and J calls. The sample profile shows about 110,000 distinct CDR3 sequences; 60% to 70% of them were found once. The ten largest account for 19% of the sample.

This receptor chain uses TRBV11-1 and TRBJ1-1; TRBD1, the table's D call, was not compared with the DNA. This receptor was taken from a man between 60 and 75 years old with non-small cell lung cancer. Sequencing used distant non-tumor lung tissue. CDR3 reads: CASSLSAGETEALL.